This T cell receptor beta chain was observed in a study of shared clonotypes between healthy human individuals. The CDR3 is 15 amino acids. Germline CDR1 LNHDA, CDR2 SQIVND (reference sequence). Trimming at V came to 5 bases and at J to 5 bases, leaving 5 bases not matched to a gene. Data came from immunoSEQ multiplex PCR; TCRdb stores just in-frame clones and leaves some out. This table has about 2.4 million clones, roughly 93% appearing once. Sequenced sample: naive CD4+ T cells from PBMCs. The subset was: CD45RA+ positively selected. The chain recombines TRBV19 with TRBJ2-2, with TRBD2 matching over 10 bases. This receptor was identified in a man in his late teens or twenties in good health. Some clones in this sample may be carry-over from other donors' samples. Written as DNA, the CDR3 is TGTGCCAGTAGTGTTAGCGGGAGGCCAACCGGGGAGCTGTTTTTT. Translated: CASSVSGRPTGELFF.